This entry describes one T cell receptor (beta chain). The CDR3 is 14 amino acids. Trimming removed 1 base at V and 4 bases at J, with 7 bases between. CDR1 is MNHEY and CDR2 is SMNVEV in the germline V gene (reference sequence). The data derive from a study of blood T cell repertoires in COVID-19. Study as a whole: Sources were T cells, B-cell-depleted T cells, or PBMCs; the material itself was cDNA or gDNA.

Clones were sequenced by immunoSEQ multiplex PCR, and TCRdb holds only the in-frame ones, with some missing. The repertoire consists of 310,000 or so clones, with around 88% occurring once and the leading ten covering around 1.5%. The TCR comes from a woman aged 45-65 years with acute or convalescent COVID-19. Source material: peripheral blood. The chain employs TRBV27 and TRBJ1-4, with D maybe TRBD1 (5 bases). The CDR3 sequence: CASSLYQGNEKLFF. The CDR3 nucleotides read TGTGCCAGCAGTTTATACCAGGGTAATGAAAAACTGTTTTTT.